This TCR beta chain came from a study of cytomegalovirus exposure and HLA in healthy donors. PCR employed 60 Vbeta and 13 Jbeta primers. Profiled with immunoSEQ multiplex PCR; TCRdb holds only in-frame clones, not every one. The sample data list 55,000 to 85,000 clones. This CDR3 is 13 amino acids long. Germline V gene data show CDR1 as SGHRS and CDR2 as YFSETQ. The ends were cut back, 5 bases at V and 1 base at J, with 9 bases in the middle. The sequence derives from a female donor in good health and CMV-seropositive. The chain is built from TRBV5-1 and TRBJ1-1; possibly TRBD1 for D (5 bases). Sequencing used PBMCs. CDR3 loop: CASSYRRNTEAFF. The CDR3 nucleotides are TGCGCCAGCAGTTACAGGAGGAACACTGAAGCTTTCTTT.